This T cell receptor (beta chain) was profiled in a study of T cell repertoires in cytomegalovirus infection. Background on the study: It can be stated that public TCR beta signatures indicated CMV infection as well as a matching HLA type.

Study findings and constraints: In two of eight donors, the top clonotype was HLA-C-restricted CMV-specific. Cumulated frequencies of public TCR beta families served to identify carriers of CMV plus the relevant HLA.

Comments on this clonotype: Its antigen remains unknown.

TCRdb reprocessed the reads with MiXCR, giving one entry per CDR3 protein. The data contain about 260,000 distinct CDR3 sequences, approximately 13% of them singletons. The sequence was collected from a human donor in good health (CMV status not recorded). Some clones in this sample may be carry-over from other donors' samples. Material for sequencing was PBMCs.

The CDR3 bases are TGTGCCACCAGCAAAGACAGGAACTATGGCTACACCTTC. Translation gives CATSKDRNYGYTF. This chain joins TRBV15 and TRBJ1-2, with a weak D call TRBD1 (6 bases). Germline V gene data show CDR1 as LNHNV and CDR2 as YYDKDF (reference sequence). V gave up 4 bases and J gave up 2 bases, with 8 bases separating them. The CDR3 is 13 amino acids.